This TCR beta chain was profiled in a study of blood T cells in healthy people across ages. Combining a sample-barcoded 5' primer with a J-beta primer mix, a second PCR ran for about 7 to 11 cycles. One entry per CDR3 protein results from TCRdb running MiXCR on the 5' RACE reads. The sample holds some 1.7 million distinct CDR3 sequences, 28% seen once. Total RNA amounts of at least 5 micrograms were extracted per sample. The CDR3 runs to 11 residues. Germline CDR1 SQVTM, CDR2 ANQGSEA. Sequences were obtained from blood. This clonotype was obtained from a woman in her twenties or thirties in good health. V and J are TRBV29-1 and TRBJ2-5; D is unclear. The J call is in doubt because the DNA end fits TRBJ2-7 better. The CDR3 here is CSVVSPYEQYF. In DNA, the CDR3 is TGCAGCGTTGTCAGTCCCTACGAGCAGTACTTC.